Sequencing of this T cell receptor (beta chain) was carried out in a study of T cell responses to AZD1222 COVID-19 vaccine. The study, taken as a whole, reports: Once two AZD1222 doses were given, Spike-specific TCR breadth and depth went up. Repertoires were collected only later (after the peak T cell response had occurred). The reported proportion of spike-specific TCRs targeting unmutated variant regions was nearly half.

The ends were cut back, 3 bases at V and 2 bases at J, with 5 bases in the middle. CDR3 length: 12 residues. Using immunoSEQ multiplex PCR, the repertoire was profiled, and TCRdb retains in-frame clones only, with some absent. The sample gives fewer than 110,000 clones, roughly 87% of which show up once; 4.8% is in the top ten. A few counts support this clone. Its antigen is unknown. This TCR was recovered from an adult who received the AZD1222 COVID-19 vaccine. The input for sequencing was peripheral blood, taken 28 days after the second AZD1222 dose. The chain couples TRBV12-3 or TRBV12-4 to TRBJ2-7, with D hard to call. DNA of the CDR3: TGTGCCAGCAGTTTGCTACCCTACGAGCAGTACTTC. It is translated as CASSLLPYEQYF.